Each of the 13 T cell receptor beta chains below was sequenced from the same sample in a study of blood T cell repertoires in COVID-19. Method: immunoSEQ multiplex PCR; TCRdb's copy keeps in-frame clones and lacks some. The data contain about 140,000 clones, over 75% of them singletons. Material: peripheral blood. These receptors all stem from a human donor in a cohort sampled during active COVID-19.

CDR3 amino acids: CASSHNAGGSSEQYF. The CDR3 coding sequence is TGTGCCAGCAGCCACAACGCAGGGGGCTCTTCCGAGCAGTACTTC. This rearrangement joins TRBV3-1 (or the pseudogene TRBV3-2) to TRBJ2-7; 8 bases map to TRBD1. After removal of 3 bases from V and 6 bases from J, the junction contained 10 bases not matched to a gene. This CDR3 has 15 amino acids. Germline V gene data show CDR1 as LGHDT and CDR2 as YNNKEL (reference sequence).

The chain carries TRBV5-8 and TRBJ2-3; 8 nucleotides align to TRBD1. Losses at the gene ends were 9 bases for V and 4 bases for J; bases not matched to a gene: 7. The CDR3 contains 13 residues. Germline CDR1 reads SGHTS; CDR2 reads YDEGEE. This chain's CDR3 is CAIDRGAADTQYF. The CDR3 nucleotides read TGTGCCATAGACAGGGGAGCAGCAGATACGCAGTATTTT. Full variable domain (remainder filled in from reference TRBV5-8 and TRBJ2-3): EAGVTQSPTHLIKTRGQQATLRCSPISGHTSVYWYQQALGLGLQFLLWYDEGEERNRGNFPPRFSGRQFPNYSSELNVNALELEDSALYLCAIDRGAADTQYFGPGTRLTVL.

This chain connects TRBV11-1 to TRBJ2-3; D not resolved. This CDR3 has 14 amino acids. From germline, CDR1 is SGHAT and CDR2 FQDESV (reference sequence). Trimming cost V 1 base and J 5 bases, with 10 bases left between them. CDR3 in amino acids: CASSLVRVGDTQYF. As DNA, the CDR3 is TGTGCCAGCAGCTTAGTACGAGTCGGAGATACGCAGTATTTT.

The V and J genes are TRBV19 and TRBJ2-5; D might be TRBD1 (5 bases). Germline loops: CDR1 LNHDA, CDR2 SQIVND (reference sequence). The CDR3 sequence is 13 residues long. V was cut by 3 bases and J by 5 bases, with 10 bases left in between. The CDR3 is CASSMTVFETQYF. The DNA of the CDR3 is TGTGCCAGTAGTATGACAGTCTTTGAGACCCAGTACTTC.

V usage is TRBV29-1 and J usage is TRBJ1-2; 7 bases fit TRBD1. The CDR3 has 12 amino acids. Trimming cost V 8 bases and J 7 bases; bases outside gene matches: 10. Germline V CDR1 and CDR2: SQVTM, ANQGSEA. CDR3 DNA sequence: TGCAGCTCACGGGAGGGGGCGCGTGGCTACACCTTC. Its protein is CSSREGARGYTF.

The chain joins TRBV12-3 or TRBV12-4 to TRBJ2-2, with unresolved D. Trimming shortened V by 5 bases and J by 9 bases, and 10 bases separated the two germline ends. The CDR3 sequence is 12 residues long. The DNA for the CDR3 is TGTGCCAGCAGTCCCCCCCAAAGGGAGCTGTTTTTT. Its translation is CASSPPQRELFF.

The rearrangement joins TRBV12-3 or TRBV12-4 to TRBJ2-3; D perhaps matches TRBD2 (5 bases). Deletions cut 0 bases from V and 4 bases from J, with 5 bases between. The CDR3 totals 13 residues. The CDR3 nucleotides are TGTGCCAGCAGTTTAGCGCGGGCAGATACGCAGTATTTT. It translates to CASSLARADTQYF.

The rearrangement joins TRBV30 to TRBJ2-1; D gene unclear. Germline V gives CDR1 GTSNPN, CDR2 SVGIG (reference sequence). This CDR3 spans 12 amino acids. The V end was cut by 3 bases, the J end by 8 bases, with 11 bases between. CDR3 sequence reads: CAWSESGDEQFF. The CDR3 DNA is TGTGCCTGGAGCGAAAGTGGAGATGAGCAGTTCTTC.

The chain joins TRBV19 to TRBJ1-4; TRBD1 aligns across 8 bases. Germline trimming cut 7 bases from V and 4 bases from J; bases unmatched to any gene: 5. The CDR3 covers 14 residues. CDR1 and CDR2 (germline): LNHDA, SQIVND (reference sequence). CDR3 sequence: CASTGGAGNEKLFF. The CDR3, as DNA: TGTGCCAGTACAGGGGGCGCGGGTAATGAAAAACTGTTTTTT.

The chain employs TRBV12-3 or TRBV12-4 and TRBJ2-1; D is perhaps TRBD1 (5 bases). Trimming pared 7 bases from V and 4 bases from J, leaving 11 bases between. This CDR3 has 13 amino acids. Here the CDR3 reads CASNWGGYNEQFF. CDR3 coding DNA: TGTGCCAGCAACTGGGGCGGATACAATGAGCAGTTCTTC.

V and J are TRBV7-2 and TRBJ2-3, with D maybe TRBD2 (5 bases). Germline CDR1 SGHTA, CDR2 FQGNSA. Trimming pared 3 bases from V and 0 bases from J, leaving 10 bases between. CDR3 length: 15 residues. This CDR3 reads CASSFTRTSTDTQYF. The DNA of the CDR3 is TGTGCCAGCAGCTTCACTAGAACTAGCACAGATACGCAGTATTTT.

The CDR3 reads CASSLNRGANTEAFF. CDR3 DNA: TGTGCCAGCAGTTTAAACAGGGGCGCGAACACTGAAGCTTTCTTT. The chain links TRBV27 to TRBJ1-1; 7 bases fit TRBD1. The V gene's germline CDR1 is MNHEY and CDR2 SMNVEV (reference sequence). The CDR3 is 15 amino acids. J was trimmed by 1 base and V by 2 bases; bases with no gene match: 4.

The rearrangement joins TRBV9 to TRBJ1-1, with D tentatively TRBD1 (6 bases). From germline, CDR1 is SGDLS and CDR2 YYNGEE. The CDR3 spans 14 residues. V lost 3 bases, J lost 4 bases, and 13 bases lay in between. This chain's CDR3 is CASSASTGFTEAFF. The CDR3 nucleotides are TGTGCCAGCAGCGCCTCAACAGGGTTCACTGAAGCTTTCTTT.